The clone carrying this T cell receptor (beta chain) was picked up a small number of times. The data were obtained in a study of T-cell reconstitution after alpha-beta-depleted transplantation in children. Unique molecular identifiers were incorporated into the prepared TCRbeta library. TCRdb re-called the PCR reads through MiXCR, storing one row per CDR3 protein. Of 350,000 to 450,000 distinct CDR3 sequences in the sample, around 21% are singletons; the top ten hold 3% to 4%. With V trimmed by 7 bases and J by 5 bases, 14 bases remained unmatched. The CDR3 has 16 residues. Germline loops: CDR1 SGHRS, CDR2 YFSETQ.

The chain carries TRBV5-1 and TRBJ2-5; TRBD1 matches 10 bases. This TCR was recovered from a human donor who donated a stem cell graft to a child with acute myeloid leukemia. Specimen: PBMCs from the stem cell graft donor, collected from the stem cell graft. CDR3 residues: CASARRGTGDGETQYF. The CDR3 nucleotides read TGCGCCAGCGCAAGAAGAGGGACAGGGGACGGCGAGACCCAGTACTTC.